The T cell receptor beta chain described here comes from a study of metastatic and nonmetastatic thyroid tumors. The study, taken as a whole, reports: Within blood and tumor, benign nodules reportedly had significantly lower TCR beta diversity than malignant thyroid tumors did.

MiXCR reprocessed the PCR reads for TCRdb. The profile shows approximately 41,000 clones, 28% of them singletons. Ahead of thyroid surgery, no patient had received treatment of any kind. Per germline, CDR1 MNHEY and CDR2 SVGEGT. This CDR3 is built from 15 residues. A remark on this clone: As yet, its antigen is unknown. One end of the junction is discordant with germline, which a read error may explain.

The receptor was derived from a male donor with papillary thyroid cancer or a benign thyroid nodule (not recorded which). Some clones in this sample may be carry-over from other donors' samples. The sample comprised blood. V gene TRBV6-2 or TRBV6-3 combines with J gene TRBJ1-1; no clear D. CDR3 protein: CPSSYSAVGGTEAFF. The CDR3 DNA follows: TGTCCCAGCAGTTACTCCGCGGTTGGCGGCACTGAAGCTTTCTTT.